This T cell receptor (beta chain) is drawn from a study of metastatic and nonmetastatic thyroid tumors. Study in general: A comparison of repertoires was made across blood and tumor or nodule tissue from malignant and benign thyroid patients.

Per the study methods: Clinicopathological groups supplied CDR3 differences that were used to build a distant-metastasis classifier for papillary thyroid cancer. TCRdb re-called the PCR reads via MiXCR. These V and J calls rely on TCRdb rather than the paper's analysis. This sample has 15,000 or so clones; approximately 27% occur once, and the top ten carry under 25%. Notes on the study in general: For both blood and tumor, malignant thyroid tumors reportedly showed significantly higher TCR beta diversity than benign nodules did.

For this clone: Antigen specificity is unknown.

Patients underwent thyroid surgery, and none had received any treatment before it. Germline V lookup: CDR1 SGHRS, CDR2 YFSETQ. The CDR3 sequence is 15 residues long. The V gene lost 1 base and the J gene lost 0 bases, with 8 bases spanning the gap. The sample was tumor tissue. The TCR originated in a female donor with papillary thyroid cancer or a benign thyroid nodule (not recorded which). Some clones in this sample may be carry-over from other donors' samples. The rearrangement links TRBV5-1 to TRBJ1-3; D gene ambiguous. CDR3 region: CASSLMAGSGNTIYF. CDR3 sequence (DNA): TGCGCCAGCAGCTTGATGGCAGGCTCTGGAAACACCATATATTTT.